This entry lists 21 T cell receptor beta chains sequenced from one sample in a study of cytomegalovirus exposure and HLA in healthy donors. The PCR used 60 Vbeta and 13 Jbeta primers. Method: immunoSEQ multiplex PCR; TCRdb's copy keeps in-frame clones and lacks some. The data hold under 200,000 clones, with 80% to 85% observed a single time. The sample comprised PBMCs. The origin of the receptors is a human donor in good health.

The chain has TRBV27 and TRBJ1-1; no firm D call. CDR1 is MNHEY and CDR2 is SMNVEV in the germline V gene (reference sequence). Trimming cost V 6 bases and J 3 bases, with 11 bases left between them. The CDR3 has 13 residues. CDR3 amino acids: CASRIGGYTEAFF. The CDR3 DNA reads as TGTGCCAGCAGAATAGGCGGGTACACTGAAGCTTTCTTT.

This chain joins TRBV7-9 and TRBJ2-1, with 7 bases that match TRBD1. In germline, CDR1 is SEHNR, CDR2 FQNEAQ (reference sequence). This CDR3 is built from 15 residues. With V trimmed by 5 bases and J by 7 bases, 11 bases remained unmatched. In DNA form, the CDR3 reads TGTGCCAGCAGCCCACCGGGACAGAGGGGGAATGAGCAGTTCTTC. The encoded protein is CASSPPGQRGNEQFF.

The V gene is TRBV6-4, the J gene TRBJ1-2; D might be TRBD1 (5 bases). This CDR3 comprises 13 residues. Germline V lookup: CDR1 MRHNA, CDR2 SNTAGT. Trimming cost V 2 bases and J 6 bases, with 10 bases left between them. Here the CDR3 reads CASSDRGVDGYTF. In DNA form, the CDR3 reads TGTGCCAGCAGTGACAGGGGCGTAGATGGCTACACCTTC.

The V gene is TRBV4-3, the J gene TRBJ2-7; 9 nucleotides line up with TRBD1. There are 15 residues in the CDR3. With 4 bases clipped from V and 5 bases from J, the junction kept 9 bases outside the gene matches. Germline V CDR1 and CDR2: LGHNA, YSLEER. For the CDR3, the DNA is TGCGCCAGCAGCCGTTTAAGGGGACAGGGTGACGAGCAGTACTTC. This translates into CASSRLRGQGDEQYF.

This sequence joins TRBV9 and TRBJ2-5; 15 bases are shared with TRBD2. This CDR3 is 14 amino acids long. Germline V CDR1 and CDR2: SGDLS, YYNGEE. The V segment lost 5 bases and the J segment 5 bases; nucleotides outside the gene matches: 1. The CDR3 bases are TGTGCCAGCAGTGGGACTAGCGGGGGGGAGACCCAGTACTTC. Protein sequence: CASSGTSGGETQYF.

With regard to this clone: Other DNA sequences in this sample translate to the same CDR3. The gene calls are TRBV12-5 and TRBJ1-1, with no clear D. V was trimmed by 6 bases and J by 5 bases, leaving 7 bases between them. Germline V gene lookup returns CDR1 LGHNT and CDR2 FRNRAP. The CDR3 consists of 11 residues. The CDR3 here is CASGGETEAFF. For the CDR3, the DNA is TGTGCTAGTGGGGGAGAAACTGAAGCTTTCTTT.

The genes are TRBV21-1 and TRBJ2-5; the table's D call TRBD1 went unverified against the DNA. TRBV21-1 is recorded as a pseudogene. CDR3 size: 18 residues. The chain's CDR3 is CASSTKKAQGRGGETQYF. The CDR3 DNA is TGTGCCAGCAGCACAAAAAAAGCACAGGGAAGAGGCGGGGAGACCCAGTACTTC.

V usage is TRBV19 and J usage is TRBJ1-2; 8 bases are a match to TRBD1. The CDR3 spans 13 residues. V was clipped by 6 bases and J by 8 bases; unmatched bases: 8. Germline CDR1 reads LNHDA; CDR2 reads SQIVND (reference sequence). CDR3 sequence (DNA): TGTGCCAGTAGCGACAGGGGCGTGGGAGGCTACACCTTC. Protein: CASSDRGVGGYTF.

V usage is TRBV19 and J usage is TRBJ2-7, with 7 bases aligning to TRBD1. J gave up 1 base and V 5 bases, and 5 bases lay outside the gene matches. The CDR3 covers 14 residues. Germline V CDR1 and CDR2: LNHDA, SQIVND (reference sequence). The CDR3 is CASSQPGQSYEQYF. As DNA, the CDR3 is TGTGCCAGTAGTCAACCGGGACAGTCCTACGAGCAGTACTTC.

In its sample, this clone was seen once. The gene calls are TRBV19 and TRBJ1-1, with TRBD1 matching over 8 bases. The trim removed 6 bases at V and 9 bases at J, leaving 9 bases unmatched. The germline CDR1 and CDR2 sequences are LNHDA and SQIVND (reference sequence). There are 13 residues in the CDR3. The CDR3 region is CASSQPGQEKAFF. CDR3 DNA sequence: TGTGCCAGTAGCCAACCGGGACAGGAGAAAGCTTTCTTT.

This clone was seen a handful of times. CDR3 protein: CASGQGILTEAFF. CDR3 nucleotide sequence: TGCGCCAGCGGACAGGGGATTCTCACTGAAGCTTTCTTT. The chain has TRBV5-1 and TRBJ1-1, with 9 bases aligning to TRBD1. The V segment lost 7 bases and the J segment 4 bases; nucleotides outside the gene matches: 5. Germline lookup yields CDR1 SGHRS and CDR2 YFSETQ. CDR3 length equals 13 residues.

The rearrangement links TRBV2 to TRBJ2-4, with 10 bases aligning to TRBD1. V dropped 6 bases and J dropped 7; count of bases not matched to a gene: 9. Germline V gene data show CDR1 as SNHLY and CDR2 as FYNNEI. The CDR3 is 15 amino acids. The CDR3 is CASSAMGQGMNIQYF. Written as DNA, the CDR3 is TGTGCCAGCAGCGCGATGGGACAGGGGATGAACATTCAGTACTTC.

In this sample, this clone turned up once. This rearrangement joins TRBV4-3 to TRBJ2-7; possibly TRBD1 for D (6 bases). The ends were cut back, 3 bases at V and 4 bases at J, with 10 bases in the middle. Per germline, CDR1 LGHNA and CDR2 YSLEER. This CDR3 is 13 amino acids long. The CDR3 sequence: CASSHVQGYEQYF. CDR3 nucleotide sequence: TGCGCCAGCAGCCATGTACAGGGTTACGAGCAGTACTTC.

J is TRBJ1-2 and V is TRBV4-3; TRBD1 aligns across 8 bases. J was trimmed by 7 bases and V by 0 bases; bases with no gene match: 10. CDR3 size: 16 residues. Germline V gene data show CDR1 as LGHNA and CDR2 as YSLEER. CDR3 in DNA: TGCGCCAGCAGCCAAGATCAGGGGGCGAACTTAGCTGGCTACACCTTC. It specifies CASSQDQGANLAGYTF.

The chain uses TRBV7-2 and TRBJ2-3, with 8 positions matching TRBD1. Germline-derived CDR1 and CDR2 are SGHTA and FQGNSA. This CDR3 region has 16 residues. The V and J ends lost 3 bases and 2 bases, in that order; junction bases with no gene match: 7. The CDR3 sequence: CASSFRTGRATDTQYF. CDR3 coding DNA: TGTGCCAGCAGCTTCCGGACAGGGCGCGCCACAGATACGCAGTATTTT.

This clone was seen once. Here the CDR3 DNA reads TGTGCCAGCAGTGACTCCCCGGTTTTGGAGCCCCAGCATTTT. This gives the protein CASSDSPVLEPQHF. The gene calls are TRBV25-1 and TRBJ1-5; the D is unclear. The germline V gene has CDR1 MGHDK and CDR2 SYGVNS. The CDR3 has 14 residues. The V end lost 3 bases, the J end lost 8 bases, and 14 bases lay between the germline ends.

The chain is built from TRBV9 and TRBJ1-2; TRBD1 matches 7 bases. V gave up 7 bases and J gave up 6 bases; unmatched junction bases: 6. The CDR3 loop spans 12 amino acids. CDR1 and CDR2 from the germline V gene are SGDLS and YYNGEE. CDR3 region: CASRDRANGYTF. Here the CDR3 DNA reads TGTGCCAGCCGAGACAGGGCTAATGGCTACACCTTC.

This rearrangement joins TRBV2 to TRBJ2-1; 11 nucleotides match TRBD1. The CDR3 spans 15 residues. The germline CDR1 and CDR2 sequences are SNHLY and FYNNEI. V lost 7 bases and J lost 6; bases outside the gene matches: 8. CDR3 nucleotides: TGTGCCAGCACCCCTGGACAGGGGGCGTCCAATGAGCAGTTCTTC. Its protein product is CASTPGQGASNEQFF.

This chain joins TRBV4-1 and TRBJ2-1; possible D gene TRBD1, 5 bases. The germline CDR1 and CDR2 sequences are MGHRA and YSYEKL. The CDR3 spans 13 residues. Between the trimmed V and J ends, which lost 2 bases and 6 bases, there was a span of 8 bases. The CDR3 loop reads CASSQRQFNEQFF. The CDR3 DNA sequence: TGCGCCAGCAGCCAAAGACAGTTCAATGAGCAGTTCTTC.

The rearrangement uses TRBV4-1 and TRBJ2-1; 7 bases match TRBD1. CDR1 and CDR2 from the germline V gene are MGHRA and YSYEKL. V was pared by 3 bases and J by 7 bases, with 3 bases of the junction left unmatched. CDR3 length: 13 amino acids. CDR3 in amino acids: CASSHDRANEQFF. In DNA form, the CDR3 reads TGCGCCAGCAGCCACGACAGGGCTAATGAGCAGTTCTTC.

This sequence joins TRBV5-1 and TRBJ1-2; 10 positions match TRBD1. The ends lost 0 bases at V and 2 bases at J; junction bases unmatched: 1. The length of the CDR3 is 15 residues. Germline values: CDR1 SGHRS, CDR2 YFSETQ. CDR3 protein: CASSLGQGANYGYTF. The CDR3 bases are TGCGCCAGCAGCTTGGGACAGGGGGCGAACTATGGCTACACCTTC.